These 6 T cell receptor beta chains were all obtained from the same sample, sequenced in a study of cytomegalovirus exposure and HLA in healthy donors. Generated by immunoSEQ multiplex PCR, the TCRdb table keeps only in-frame clones and is missing some. The sample consists of about 110,000 clones, roughly 86% of them appearing once. Sample: PBMCs. These receptors were taken from a woman younger than 35 in good health and CMV-seronegative.

The J gene is TRBJ2-7, the V gene TRBV5-6; D is undetermined. This CDR3 comprises 11 residues. Trimming stripped 0 bases from V and 6 bases from J, with 4 bases between. Germline CDR1 SGHDT, CDR2 YYEEEE. CDR3 DNA: TGTGCCAGCAGCTTGGCGGGCGAGCAGTACTTC. Its translation is CASSLAGEQYF.

The rearrangement links TRBV30 to TRBJ2-5, with D unclear. Germline V gene lookup returns CDR1 GTSNPN and CDR2 SVGIG (reference sequence). The CDR3 covers 13 residues. V was trimmed by 4 bases and J by 0 bases, leaving 9 bases between them. The CDR3 loop is CAWTAENQETQYF. For the CDR3, the DNA is TGTGCCTGGACCGCGGAGAACCAAGAGACCCAGTACTTC.

This clone appeared a single time. The CDR3 here is CAVSGGGTYEQYF. The CDR3 coding sequence is TGTGCCGTATCAGGGGGCGGGACTTACGAGCAGTACTTC. The V call is TRBV6-6, the J call TRBJ2-7; TRBD1 aligns across 8 bases. The V segment lost 11 bases and the J segment 4 bases; nucleotides outside the gene matches: 10. The CDR3 covers 13 residues. Germline CDR1 and CDR2: MNHNY and SVGAGI (reference sequence).

This chain uses TRBV7-9 with TRBJ1-1; 7 bases agree with TRBD1. The CDR3 loop spans 17 amino acids. Germline CDR1 and CDR2: SEHNR and FQNEAQ (reference sequence). The junction had 12 bases not matched to a gene; V was cut back by 0 bases and J by 5 bases. For the CDR3, the DNA is TGTGCCAGCAGCTTAGCGCGGGACAGCCTCTTGGGGACTGAAGCTTTCTTT. This encodes CASSLARDSLLGTEAFF.

This sequence joins TRBV9 and TRBJ1-1; TRBD1 matches at 9 bases. The V gene end was trimmed by 0 bases and the J gene end by 5 bases; junction bases not matched to a gene: 2. From germline, CDR1 is SGDLS and CDR2 YYNGEE. The CDR3 covers 14 residues. The CDR3 DNA follows: TGTGCCAGCAGCGTAGGACAGGGGGGAACTGAAGCTTTCTTT. This translates into CASSVGQGGTEAFF.

The chain couples TRBV7-3 to TRBJ2-2, with TRBD1 matching 8 bases. Trimming removed 1 base from V and 5 bases from J; junction bases left unmatched: 6. The CDR3 extends over 16 amino acids. Germline V gene lookup returns CDR1 SGHTA and CDR2 FQGTGA. CDR3 in DNA: TGTGCCAGCAGCTTAATTTCAGGGGGCGGAACCGGGGAGCTGTTTTTT. Translation: CASSLISGGGTGELFF.